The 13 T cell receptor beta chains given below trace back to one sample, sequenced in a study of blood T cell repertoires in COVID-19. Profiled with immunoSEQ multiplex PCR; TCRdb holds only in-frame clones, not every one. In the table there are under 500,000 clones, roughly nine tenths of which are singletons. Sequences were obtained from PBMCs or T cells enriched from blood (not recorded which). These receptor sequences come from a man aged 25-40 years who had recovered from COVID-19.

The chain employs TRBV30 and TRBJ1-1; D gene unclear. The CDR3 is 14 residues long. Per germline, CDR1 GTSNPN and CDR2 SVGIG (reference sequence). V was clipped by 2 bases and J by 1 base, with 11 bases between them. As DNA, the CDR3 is TGTGCCTGGAGTTCAGGCGAAAAGAACACTGAAGCTTTCTTT. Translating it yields CAWSSGEKNTEAFF.

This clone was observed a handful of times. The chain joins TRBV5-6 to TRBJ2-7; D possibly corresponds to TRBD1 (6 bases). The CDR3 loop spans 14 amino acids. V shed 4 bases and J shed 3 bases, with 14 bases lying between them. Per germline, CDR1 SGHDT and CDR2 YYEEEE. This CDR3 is CASSPTGTLYEQYF. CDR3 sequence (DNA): TGTGCCAGCAGCCCCACAGGGACCCTCTACGAGCAGTACTTC.

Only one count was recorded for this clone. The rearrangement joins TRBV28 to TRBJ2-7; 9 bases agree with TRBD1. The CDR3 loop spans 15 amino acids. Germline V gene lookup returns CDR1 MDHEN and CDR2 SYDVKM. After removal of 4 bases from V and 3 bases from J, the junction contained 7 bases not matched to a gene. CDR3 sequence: CASSSGTGNYYEQYF. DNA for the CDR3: TGTGCCAGCAGTTCCGGGACAGGGAACTACTACGAGCAGTACTTC.

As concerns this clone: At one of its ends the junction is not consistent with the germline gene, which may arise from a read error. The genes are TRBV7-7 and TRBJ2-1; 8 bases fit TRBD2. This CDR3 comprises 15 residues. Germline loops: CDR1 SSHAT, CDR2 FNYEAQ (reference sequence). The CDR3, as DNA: TGTGCTAGCAGCTTACGGGAGGGCGAGGACAATGAGCAGTTCTTC. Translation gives CASSLREGEDNEQFF.

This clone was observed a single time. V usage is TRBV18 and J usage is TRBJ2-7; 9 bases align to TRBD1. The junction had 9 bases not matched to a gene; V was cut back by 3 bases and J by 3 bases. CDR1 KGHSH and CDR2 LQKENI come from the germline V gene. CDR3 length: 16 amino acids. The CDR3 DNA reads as TGTGCCAGCTCACCCCGTCCGGGACAGGGAAACTACGAGCAGTACTTC. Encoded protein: CASSPRPGQGNYEQYF.

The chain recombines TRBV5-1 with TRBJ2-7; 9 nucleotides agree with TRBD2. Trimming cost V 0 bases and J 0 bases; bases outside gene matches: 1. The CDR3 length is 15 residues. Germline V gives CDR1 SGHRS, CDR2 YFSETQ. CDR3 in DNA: TGCGCCAGCAGCTTGGGACTAGCGGCCTCCTACGAGCAGTACTTC. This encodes CASSLGLAASYEQYF. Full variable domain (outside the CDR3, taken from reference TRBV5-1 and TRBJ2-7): KAGVTQTPRYLIKTRGQQVTLSCSPISGHRSVSWYQQTPGQGLQFLFEYFSETQRNKGNFPGRFSGRQFSNSRSEMNVSTLELGDSALYLCASSLGLAASYEQYFGPGTRLTVT.

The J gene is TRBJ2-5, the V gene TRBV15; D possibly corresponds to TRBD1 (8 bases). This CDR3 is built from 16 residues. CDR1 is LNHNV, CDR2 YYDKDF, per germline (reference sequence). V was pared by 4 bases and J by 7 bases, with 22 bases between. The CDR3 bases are TGTGCCACCAGCACTAGAACAGGGGGGGCCTCGCTGACCCAGTACTTC. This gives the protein CATSTRTGGASLTQYF.

The CDR3 spells CASTANGAGGTDTQYF. CDR3 nucleotide sequence: TGTGCCAGCACCGCCAACGGGGCAGGGGGCACAGATACGCAGTATTTT. The V gene is TRBV3-1 (or the pseudogene TRBV3-2), the J gene TRBJ2-3; tentative D call: TRBD1 (6 bases). Trimming left V 7 bases short and J 1 base short, with 18 bases between. Germline V gene sequence: CDR1 LGHDT, CDR2 YNNKEL (reference sequence). This CDR3 region has 16 residues.

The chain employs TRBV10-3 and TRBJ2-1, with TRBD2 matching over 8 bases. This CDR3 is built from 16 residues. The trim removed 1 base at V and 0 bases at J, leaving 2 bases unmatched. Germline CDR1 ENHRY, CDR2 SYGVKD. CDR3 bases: TGTGCCATCAGTGAGTTTAGCGGGGTCTCCTACAATGAGCAGTTCTTC. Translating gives CAISEFSGVSYNEQFF.

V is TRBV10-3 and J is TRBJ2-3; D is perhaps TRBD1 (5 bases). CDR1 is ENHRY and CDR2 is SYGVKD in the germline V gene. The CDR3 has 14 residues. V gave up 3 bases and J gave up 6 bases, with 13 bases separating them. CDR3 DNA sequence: TGTGCCATCAGTGACGGTCCAGCAGGGGATACGCAGTATTTT. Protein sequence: CAISDGPAGDTQYF.

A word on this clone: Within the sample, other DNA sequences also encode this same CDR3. The CDR3 sequence is CASSSGTGSYEQYF. The DNA of the CDR3 is TGCGCCAGCAGCTCCGGGACAGGGTCTTACGAGCAGTACTTC. The V call is TRBV5-1, the J call TRBJ2-7, with 9 bases fitting TRBD1. The ends lost 3 bases at V and 4 bases at J; junction bases unmatched: 5. CDR3 length equals 14 residues. The germline V gene encodes CDR1 SGHRS and CDR2 YFSETQ.

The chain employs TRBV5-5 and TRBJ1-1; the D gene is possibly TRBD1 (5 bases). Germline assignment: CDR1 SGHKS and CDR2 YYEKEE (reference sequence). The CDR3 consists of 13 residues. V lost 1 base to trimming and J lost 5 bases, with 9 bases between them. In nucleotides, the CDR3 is TGTGCCAGCAGCTTGCGGGGGAGTACTGAAGCTTTCTTT. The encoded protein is CASSLRGSTEAFF.

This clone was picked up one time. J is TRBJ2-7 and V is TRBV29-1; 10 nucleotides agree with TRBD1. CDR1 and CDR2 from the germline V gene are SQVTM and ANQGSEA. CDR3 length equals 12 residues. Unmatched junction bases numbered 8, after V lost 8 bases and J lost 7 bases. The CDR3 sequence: CSTGQGMGEQYF. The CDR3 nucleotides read TGCAGCACGGGACAGGGGATGGGGGAGCAGTACTTC.